The sequence of this T cell receptor (beta chain) was determined in a study of blood T cell repertoires in COVID-19. In the study overall: COVID-19 samples from acute and convalescent phases originated in the United States, Italy and Spain. Nucleic acid was either cDNA or gDNA, and it came from T cells, B-cell-depleted T cells, or PBMCs.

Assignments of participants to cohorts depended upon their own reported clinical history. In the source study's methods: Reference gene primer amplification yielded estimated nucleated cell counts. Data came from immunoSEQ multiplex PCR; TCRdb stores just in-frame clones and leaves some out. D and trimming were read from the DNA, whereas the V and J calls and clone size are those reported in that table. This sample has 300,000 or so clones; about 86% occur once, and the top ten carry 3.5% to 4.5%. V dropped 1 base and J dropped 0 bases, with 17 bases sitting between them. The CDR3 runs 17 residues. Germline assignment: CDR1 SGHRS and CDR2 YFSETQ.

Sequenced input: PBMCs or T cells enriched from blood (not recorded which). The V and J genes are TRBV5-1 and TRBJ2-7, with a weak D call TRBD2 (6 bases). This TCR derives from a woman aged 40 to 55 with acute COVID-19. CDR3 nucleotide sequence: TGCGCCAGCAGCTTGACGACCCTAGCGCAAAGCTCCTACGAGCAGTACTTC. This translates into CASSLTTLAQSSYEQYF.